This TCR beta chain was profiled in a study of PD-1 blockade in classical Hodgkin lymphoma. Each patient experienced a relapse that followed autologous stem cell transplantation, and brentuximab vedotin exposure varied. The germline V gene encodes CDR1 KGHSH and CDR2 LQKENI. CDR3 length: 13 amino acids. The V and J ends lost 2 bases and 1 base respectively, with 5 bases between them. Remarks on this clone: The antigen is undetermined.

The data were produced by immunoSEQ multiplex PCR, yet TCRdb's version contains in-frame clones alone and is incomplete. The sample contains some 30,000 clones, 70% of which appear only once. General observations from the study: Complete responders matched newly diagnosed patients in baseline diversity. By cycle point C4D1, TCR diversity had risen significantly in CD4+ cells (but not CD8+ cells). Although disease activity or prior therapy may be involved, causes of the repertoire differences remain undefined. Patients excluded were those beginning nivolumab under 1 year after ASCT.

The J gene is TRBJ1-1, the V gene TRBV18; D gene uncertain. The sample was peripheral blood mononuclear cells (PBMCs), taken before the second cycle of nivolumab. The clonotype was recovered from a human donor with classical Hodgkin lymphoma. Here the CDR3 DNA reads TGTGCCAGCTCACCAGCCGGGAACACTGAAGCTTTCTTT. Translating it yields CASSPAGNTEAFF.